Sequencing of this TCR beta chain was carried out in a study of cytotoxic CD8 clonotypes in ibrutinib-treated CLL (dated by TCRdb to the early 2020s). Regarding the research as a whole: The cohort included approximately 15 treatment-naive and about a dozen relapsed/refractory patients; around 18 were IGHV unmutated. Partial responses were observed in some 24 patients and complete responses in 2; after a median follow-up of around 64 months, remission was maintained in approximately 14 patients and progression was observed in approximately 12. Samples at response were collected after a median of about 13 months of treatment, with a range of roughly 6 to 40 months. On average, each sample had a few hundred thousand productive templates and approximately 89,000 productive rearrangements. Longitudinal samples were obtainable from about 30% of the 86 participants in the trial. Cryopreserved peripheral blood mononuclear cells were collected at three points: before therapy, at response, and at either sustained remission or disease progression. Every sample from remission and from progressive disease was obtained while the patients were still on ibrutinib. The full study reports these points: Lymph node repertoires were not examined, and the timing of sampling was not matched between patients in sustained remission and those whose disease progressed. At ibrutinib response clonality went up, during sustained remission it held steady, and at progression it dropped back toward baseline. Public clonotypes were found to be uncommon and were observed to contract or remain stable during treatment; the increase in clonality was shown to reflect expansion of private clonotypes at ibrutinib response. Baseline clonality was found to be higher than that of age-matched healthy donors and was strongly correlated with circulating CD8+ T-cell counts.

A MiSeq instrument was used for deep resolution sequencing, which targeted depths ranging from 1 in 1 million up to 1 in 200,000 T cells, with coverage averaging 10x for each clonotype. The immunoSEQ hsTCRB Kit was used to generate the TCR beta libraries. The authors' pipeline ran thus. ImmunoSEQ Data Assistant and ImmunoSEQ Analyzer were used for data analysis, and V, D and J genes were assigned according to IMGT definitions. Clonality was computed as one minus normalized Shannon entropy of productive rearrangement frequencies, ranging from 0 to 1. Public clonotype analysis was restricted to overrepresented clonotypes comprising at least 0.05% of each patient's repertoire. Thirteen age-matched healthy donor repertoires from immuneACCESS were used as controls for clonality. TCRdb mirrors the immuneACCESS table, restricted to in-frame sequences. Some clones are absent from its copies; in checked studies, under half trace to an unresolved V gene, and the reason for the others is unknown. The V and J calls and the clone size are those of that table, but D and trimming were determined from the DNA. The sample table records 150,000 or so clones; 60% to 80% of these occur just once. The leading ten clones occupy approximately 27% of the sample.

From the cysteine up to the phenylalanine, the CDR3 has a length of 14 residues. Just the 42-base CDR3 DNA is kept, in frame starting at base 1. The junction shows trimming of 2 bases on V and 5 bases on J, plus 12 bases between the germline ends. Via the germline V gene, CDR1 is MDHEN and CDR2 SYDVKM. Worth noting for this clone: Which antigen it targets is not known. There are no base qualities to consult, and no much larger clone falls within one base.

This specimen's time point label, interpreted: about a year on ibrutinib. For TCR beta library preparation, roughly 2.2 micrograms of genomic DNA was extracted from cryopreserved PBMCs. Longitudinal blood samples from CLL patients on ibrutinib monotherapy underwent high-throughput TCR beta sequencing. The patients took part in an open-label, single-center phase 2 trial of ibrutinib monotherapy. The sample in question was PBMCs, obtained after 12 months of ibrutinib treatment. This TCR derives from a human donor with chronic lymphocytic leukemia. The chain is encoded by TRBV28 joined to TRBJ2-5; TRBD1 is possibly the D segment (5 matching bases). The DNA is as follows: TGTGCCAGCAGTTTAGGGTTGGCAGGGGAGACCCAGTACTTC. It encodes CASSLGLAGETQYF.